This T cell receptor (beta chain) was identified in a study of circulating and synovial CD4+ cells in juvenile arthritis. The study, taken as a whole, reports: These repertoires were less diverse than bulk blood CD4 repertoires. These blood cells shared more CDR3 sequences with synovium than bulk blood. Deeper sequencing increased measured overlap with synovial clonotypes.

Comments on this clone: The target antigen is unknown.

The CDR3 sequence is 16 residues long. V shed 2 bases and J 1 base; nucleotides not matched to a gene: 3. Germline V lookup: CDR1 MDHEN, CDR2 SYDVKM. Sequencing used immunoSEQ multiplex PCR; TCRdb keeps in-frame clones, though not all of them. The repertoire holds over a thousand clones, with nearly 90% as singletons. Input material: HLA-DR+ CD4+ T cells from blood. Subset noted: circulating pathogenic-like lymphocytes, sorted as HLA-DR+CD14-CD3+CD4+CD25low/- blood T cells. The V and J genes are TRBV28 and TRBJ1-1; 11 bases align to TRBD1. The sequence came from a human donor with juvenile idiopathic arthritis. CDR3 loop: CASSLRTGGENTEAFF. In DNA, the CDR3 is TGTGCCAGCAGTTTACGGACAGGGGGCGAGAACACTGAAGCTTTCTTT.